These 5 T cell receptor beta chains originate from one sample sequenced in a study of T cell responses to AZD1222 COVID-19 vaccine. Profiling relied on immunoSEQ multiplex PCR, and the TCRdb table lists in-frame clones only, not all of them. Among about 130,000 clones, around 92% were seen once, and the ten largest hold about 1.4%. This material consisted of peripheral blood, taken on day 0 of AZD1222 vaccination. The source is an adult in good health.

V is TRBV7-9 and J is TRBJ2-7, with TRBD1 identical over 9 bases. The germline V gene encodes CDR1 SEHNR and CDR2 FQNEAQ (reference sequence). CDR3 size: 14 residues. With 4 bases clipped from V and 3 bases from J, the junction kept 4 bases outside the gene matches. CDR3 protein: CASSSGTGNYEQYF. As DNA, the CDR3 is TGTGCCAGCAGCTCCGGGACAGGGAACTACGAGCAGTACTTC.

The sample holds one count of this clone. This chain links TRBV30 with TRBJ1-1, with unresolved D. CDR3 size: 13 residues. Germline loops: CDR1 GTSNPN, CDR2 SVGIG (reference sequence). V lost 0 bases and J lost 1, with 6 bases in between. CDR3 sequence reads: CAWSVRGNTEAFF. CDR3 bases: TGTGCCTGGAGTGTACGGGGGAACACTGAAGCTTTCTTT.

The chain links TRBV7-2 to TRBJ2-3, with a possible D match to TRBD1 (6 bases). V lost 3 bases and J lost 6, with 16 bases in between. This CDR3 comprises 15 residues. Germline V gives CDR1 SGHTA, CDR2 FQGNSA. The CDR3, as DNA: TGTGCCAGCAGCTTCACGGGACACTCCGCGGATACGCAGTATTTT. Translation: CASSFTGHSADTQYF.

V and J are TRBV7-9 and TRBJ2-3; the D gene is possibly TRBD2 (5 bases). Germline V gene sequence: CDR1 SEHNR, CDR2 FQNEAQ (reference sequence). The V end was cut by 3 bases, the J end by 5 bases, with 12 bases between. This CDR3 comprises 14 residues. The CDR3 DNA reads TGTGCCAGCAGCTTTACTAGAATTGAAGATACGCAGTATTTT. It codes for CASSFTRIEDTQYF.

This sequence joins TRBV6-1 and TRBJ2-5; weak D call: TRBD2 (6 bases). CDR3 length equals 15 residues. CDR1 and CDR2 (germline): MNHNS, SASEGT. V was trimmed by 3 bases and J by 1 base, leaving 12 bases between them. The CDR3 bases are TGTGCCAGCAGTGAGCTGACGGGAGCCCAAGAGACCCAGTACTTC. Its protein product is CASSELTGAQETQYF.